The present TCR beta chain was sequenced within a study of T cell clonality in common variable immunodeficiency. Notes on the study in general: Repertoire-complication correlations in CVID were limited by patient heterogeneity. In common variable immunodeficiency, TCR beta chains reportedly carried fewer deletions and N-nucleotide insertions.

Control and CVID samples contributed equal amounts of genomic DNA. Repertoires were generated with immunoSEQ multiplex PCR, while TCRdb's copy carries only in-frame clones and drops some. In total, the table holds some 16,000 clones. Turning to this clone: Its antigen is still unknown.

Caucasian heritage predominated among both patients and controls. For at least one year, all CVID subjects received replacement immunoglobulin. The sequencing sample was made of peripheral blood mononuclear cells. This TCR was recovered from a human donor with common variable immunodeficiency.

The covered CDR3 bases are TGTGCCAGTGAGGCGGGCTCCTACAATGAG. Amino acid sequence: CASEAGSYNE. The entire CDR3 reads CASEAGSYNEQFF. The rearrangement joins TRBV19 to TRBJ2-1, with TRBD2 as a possible D gene (5 bases). The CDR3 goes on 3 residues after the read ends, and that part is filled in from the germline J gene. The CDR3 consists of 13 residues. V was cut by 8 bases and J by 0 bases, with 8 bases left in between. Per the germline V gene, CDR1 is LNHDA and CDR2 is SQIVND (reference sequence).